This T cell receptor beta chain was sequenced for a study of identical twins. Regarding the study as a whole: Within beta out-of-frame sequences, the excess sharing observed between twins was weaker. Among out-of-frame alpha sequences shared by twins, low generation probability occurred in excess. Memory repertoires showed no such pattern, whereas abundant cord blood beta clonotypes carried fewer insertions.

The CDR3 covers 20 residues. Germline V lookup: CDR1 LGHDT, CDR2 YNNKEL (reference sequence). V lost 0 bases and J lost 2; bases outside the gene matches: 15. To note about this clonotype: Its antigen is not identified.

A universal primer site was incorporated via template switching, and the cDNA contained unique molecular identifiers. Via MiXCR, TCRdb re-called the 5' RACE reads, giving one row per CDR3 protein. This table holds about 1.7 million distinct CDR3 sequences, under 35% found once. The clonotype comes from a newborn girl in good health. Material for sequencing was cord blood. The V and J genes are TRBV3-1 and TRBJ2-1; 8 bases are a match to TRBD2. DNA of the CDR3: TGTGCCAGCAGCCAAGATTTGATTCCGGGAGGGCCCTCGGCCTACAATGAGCAGTTCTTC. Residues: CASSQDLIPGGPSAYNEQFF.